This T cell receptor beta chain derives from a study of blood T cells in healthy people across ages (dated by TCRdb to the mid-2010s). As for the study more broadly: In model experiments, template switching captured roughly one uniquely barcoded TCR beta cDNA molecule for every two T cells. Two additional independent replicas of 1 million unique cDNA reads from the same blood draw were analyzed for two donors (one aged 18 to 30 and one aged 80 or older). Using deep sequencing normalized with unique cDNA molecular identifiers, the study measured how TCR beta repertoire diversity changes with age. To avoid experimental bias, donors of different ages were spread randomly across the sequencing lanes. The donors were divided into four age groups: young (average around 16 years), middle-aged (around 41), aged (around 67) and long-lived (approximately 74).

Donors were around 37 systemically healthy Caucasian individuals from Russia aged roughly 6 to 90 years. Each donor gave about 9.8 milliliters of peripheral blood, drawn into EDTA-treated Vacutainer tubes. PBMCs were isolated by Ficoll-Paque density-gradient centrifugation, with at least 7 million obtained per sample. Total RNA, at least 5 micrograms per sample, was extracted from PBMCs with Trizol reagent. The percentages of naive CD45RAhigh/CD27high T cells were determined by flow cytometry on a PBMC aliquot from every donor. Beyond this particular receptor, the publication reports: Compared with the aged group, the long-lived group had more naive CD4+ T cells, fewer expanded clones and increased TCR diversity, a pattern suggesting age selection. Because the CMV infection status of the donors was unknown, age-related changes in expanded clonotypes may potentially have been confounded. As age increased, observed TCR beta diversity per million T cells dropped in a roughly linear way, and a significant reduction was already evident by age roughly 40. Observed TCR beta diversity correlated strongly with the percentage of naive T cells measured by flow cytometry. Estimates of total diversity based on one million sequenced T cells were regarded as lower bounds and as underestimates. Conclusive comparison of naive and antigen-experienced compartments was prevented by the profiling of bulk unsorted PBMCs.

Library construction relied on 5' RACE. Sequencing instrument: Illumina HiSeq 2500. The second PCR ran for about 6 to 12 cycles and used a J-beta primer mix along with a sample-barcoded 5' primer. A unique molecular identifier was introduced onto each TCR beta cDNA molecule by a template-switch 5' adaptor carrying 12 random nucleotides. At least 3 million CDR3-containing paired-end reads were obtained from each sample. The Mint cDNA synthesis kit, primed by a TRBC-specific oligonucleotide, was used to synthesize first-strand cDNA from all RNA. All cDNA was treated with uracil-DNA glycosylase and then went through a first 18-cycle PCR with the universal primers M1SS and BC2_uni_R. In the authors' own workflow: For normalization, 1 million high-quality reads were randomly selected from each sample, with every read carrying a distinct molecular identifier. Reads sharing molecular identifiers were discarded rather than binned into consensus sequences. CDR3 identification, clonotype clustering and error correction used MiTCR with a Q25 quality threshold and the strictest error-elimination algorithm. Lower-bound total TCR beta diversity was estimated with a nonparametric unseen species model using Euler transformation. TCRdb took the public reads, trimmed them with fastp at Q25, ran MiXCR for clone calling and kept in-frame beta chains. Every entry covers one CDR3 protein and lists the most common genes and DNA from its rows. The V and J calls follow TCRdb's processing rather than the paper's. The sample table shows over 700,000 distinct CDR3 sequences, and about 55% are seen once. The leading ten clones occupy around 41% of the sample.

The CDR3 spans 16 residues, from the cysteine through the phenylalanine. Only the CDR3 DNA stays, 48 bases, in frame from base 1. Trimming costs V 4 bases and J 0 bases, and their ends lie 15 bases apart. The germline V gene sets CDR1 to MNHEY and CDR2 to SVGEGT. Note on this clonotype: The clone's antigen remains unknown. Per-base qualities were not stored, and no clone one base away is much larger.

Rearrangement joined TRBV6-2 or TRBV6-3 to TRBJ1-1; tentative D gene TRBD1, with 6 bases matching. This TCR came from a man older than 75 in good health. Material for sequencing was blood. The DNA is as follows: TGTGCCAGCAGTTCGGGGGCCGGCCCGTTGAACACTGAAGCTTTCTTT. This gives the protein CASSSGAGPLNTEAFF.